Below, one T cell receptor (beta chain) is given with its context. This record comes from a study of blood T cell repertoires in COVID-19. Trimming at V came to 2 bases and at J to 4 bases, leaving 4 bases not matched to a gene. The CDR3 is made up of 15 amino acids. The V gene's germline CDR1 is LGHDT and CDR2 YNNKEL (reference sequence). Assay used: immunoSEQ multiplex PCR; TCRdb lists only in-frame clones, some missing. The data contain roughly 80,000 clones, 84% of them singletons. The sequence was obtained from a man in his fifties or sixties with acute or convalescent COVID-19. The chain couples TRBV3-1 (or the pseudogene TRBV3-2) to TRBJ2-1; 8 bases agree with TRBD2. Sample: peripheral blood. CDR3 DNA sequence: TGTGCCAGCAGCCAAAGGACTAGCTCGTACAATGAGCAGTTCTTC. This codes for CASSQRTSSYNEQFF.